Listed here are 30 T cell receptor beta chains from one sample, sequenced in a study of OX40 agonist ivuxolimab in advanced cancers. Libraries were prepared by immunoSEQ multiplex PCR; TCRdb keeps only in-frame clonotypes and omits some of them. The table includes tens of thousands of clones, roughly 90% detected once. Source: CD4+ or CD8+ T cells sorted from blood, taken in a trial of the OX40 agonist ivuxolimab. These TCRs come from an adult with an advanced solid tumor such as melanoma, head and neck, liver or kidney cancer.

This chain connects TRBV7-2 to TRBJ2-7; D unclear. V was shortened by 1 base and J by 4 bases, with 17 bases between the two germline ends. The germline CDR1 and CDR2 sequences are SGHTA and FQGNSA. The CDR3 spans 16 residues. CDR3 sequence: CASSLDSRSPRYEQYF. CDR3 nucleotides: TGTGCCAGCAGCTTAGACTCAAGGTCCCCTAGGTACGAGCAGTACTTC. Full variable domain (remainder filled in from reference TRBV7-2 and TRBJ2-7): GAGVSQSPSNKVTEKGKDVELRCDPISGHTALYWYRQSLGQGLEFLIYFQGNSAPDKSGLPSDRFSAERTGGSVSTLTIQRTQQEDSAVYLCASSLDSRSPRYEQYFGPGTRLTVT.

V usage is TRBV6-1 and J usage is TRBJ1-1; 8 bases are a match to TRBD1. This CDR3 has 19 residues. The trim removed 4 bases at V and 4 bases at J, leaving 20 bases unmatched. Germline V gene data show CDR1 as MNHNS and CDR2 as SASEGT. The CDR3, as DNA: TGTGCCAGCAGTGCAACAACCTATGTAGGGACAGGTGTTGGCACTGAAGCTTTCTTT. The encoded protein is CASSATTYVGTGVGTEAFF.

This clone was recorded once. The CDR3 DNA is TGTGCCAGCAGTTACCAGACAGGAGCCCATGGCTACACCTTC. It yields the protein CASSYQTGAHGYTF. The chain has TRBV6-5 and TRBJ1-2, with a weak D call TRBD1 (6 bases). The germline V gene encodes CDR1 MNHEY and CDR2 SVGAGI. Trimming shortened V by 2 bases and J by 6 bases, and 13 bases separated the two germline ends. CDR3 length: 14 residues.

The V and J genes are TRBV7-6 and TRBJ2-1; 11 bases agree with TRBD2. Germline trimming cut 5 bases from V and 9 bases from J; bases unmatched to any gene: 18. This CDR3 is 18 amino acids long. Germline V gives CDR1 SGHVS, CDR2 FNYEAQ. The CDR3 sequence is CASSLREVAGTSGGEQFF. The CDR3 DNA follows: TGTGCCAGCAGCCTTAGAGAGGTAGCCGGGACTAGCGGTGGTGAGCAGTTCTTC.

The rearrangement uses TRBV12-5 and TRBJ1-2; 7 bases are a match to TRBD1. The length of the CDR3 is 19 residues. V lost 4 bases and J lost 3; bases outside the gene matches: 20. Germline V gene sequence: CDR1 LGHNT, CDR2 FRNRAP. In DNA form, the CDR3 reads TGTGCTAGTGGTTGGTTCTCCGGGACAGACAACCCAAACGACTATGGCTACACCTTC. Translated, it gives CASGWFSGTDNPNDYGYTF.

The CDR3 sequence: CASSQTGGYTIDEQFF. The DNA for the CDR3 is TGTGCCAGCAGCCAAACAGGGGGCTATACAATTGATGAGCAGTTCTTC. The chain uses TRBV7-3 and TRBJ2-1; the match to TRBD1 covers 9 bases. The CDR3 sequence is 16 residues long. The ends lost 5 bases at V and 8 bases at J; junction bases unmatched: 13. The germline V gene has CDR1 SGHTA and CDR2 FQGTGA. The full variable domain, rest sourced from reference TRBV7-3 and TRBJ2-1, is GAGVSQTPSNKVTEKGKYVELRCDPISGHTALYWYRQSLGQGPEFLIYFQGTGAADDSGLPNDRFFAVRPEGSVSTLKIQRTERGDSAVYLCASSQTGGYTIDEQFFGPGTRLTVL.

In regard to this clone: The junction differs from germline at one of its ends, possibly a read error. The chain is built from TRBV27 and TRBJ2-7; 7 positions match TRBD2. Germline V lookup: CDR1 MNHEY, CDR2 SMNVEV (reference sequence). There are 15 residues in the CDR3. CDR3 DNA: TGTGCCGGCAGTCACACTAGCGCCACCTCCTACGAGCAGTACTTC. Amino acid sequence: CAGSHTSATSYEQYF.

This sequence joins TRBV2 and TRBJ1-1, with D tentatively TRBD1 (6 bases). Germline lookup yields CDR1 SNHLY and CDR2 FYNNEI. This CDR3 contains 13 residues. The germline V and J ends were trimmed by 4 bases and 4 bases, with 10 bases remaining between them. DNA of the CDR3: TGTGCCAGCAGTGTTAGGGGGAGCACTGAAGCTTTCTTT. Protein sequence: CASSVRGSTEAFF.

The gene calls are TRBV5-4 and TRBJ2-1; 9 nucleotides match TRBD1. This CDR3 contains 14 residues. Germline V CDR1 and CDR2: SGHNT, YYREEE (reference sequence). V lost 3 bases and J lost 6; bases outside the gene matches: 4. The CDR3 nucleotides read TGTGCCAGCAGCTCCGGGACAGGGATCAATGAGCAGTTCTTC. It codes for CASSSGTGINEQFF.

The chain combines TRBV27 with TRBJ2-1; D is unresolved. This CDR3 spans 13 amino acids. The V end lost 1 base, the J end lost 6 bases, and 7 bases lay between the germline ends. The germline V gene encodes CDR1 MNHEY and CDR2 SMNVEV (reference sequence). The CDR3 sequence is CASSLYETNEQFF. In DNA, the CDR3 is TGTGCCAGCAGTTTATACGAGACCAATGAGCAGTTCTTC.

This chain joins TRBV14 and TRBJ1-2, with D possibly being TRBD1 (6 bases). CDR1 SGHDN and CDR2 FVKESK come from the germline V gene. V shed 3 bases and J shed 1 base, with 15 bases lying between them. This CDR3 region has 16 residues. Here the CDR3 DNA reads TGTGCCAGCAGCCAGTGGAGGGGGGAAAATAACTATGGCTACACCTTC. Protein sequence: CASSQWRGENNYGYTF. Looking up the rest from reference TRBV14 and TRBJ1-2 gives the full variable domain: EAGVTQFPSHSVIEKGQTVTLRCDPISGHDNLYWYRRVMGKEIKFLLHFVKESKQDESGMPNNRFLAERTGGTYSTLKVQPAELEDSGVYFCASSQWRGENNYGYTFGSGTRLTVV.

V and J are TRBV5-4 and TRBJ2-6; D call uncertain. Looked up from germline, CDR1 is SGHNT and CDR2 is YYREEE (reference sequence). The CDR3 is 17 amino acids. V was clipped by 4 bases and J by 4 bases, with 18 bases between them. This chain's CDR3 is CASSIGRAGRGANVLTF. Here the CDR3 DNA reads TGTGCCAGCAGCATTGGCCGTGCCGGAAGAGGGGCCAACGTCCTGACTTTC. The variable domain in full, completed from reference TRBV5-4 and TRBJ2-6, reads ETGVTQSPTHLIKTRGQQVTLRCSSQSGHNTVSWYQQALGQGPQFIFQYYREEENGRGNFPPRFSGLQFPNYSSELNVNALELDDSALYLCASSIGRAGRGANVLTFGAGSRLTVL.

The V call is TRBV13, the J call TRBJ2-7; D may correspond to TRBD1 or TRBD2 (6 bases each). Germline V lookup: CDR1 PRHDT, CDR2 FYEKMQ (reference sequence). The V end was cut by 7 bases, the J end by 2 bases, with 12 bases between. This CDR3 has 13 residues. The CDR3 DNA follows: TGTGCCAGCAAACGAGGGGGGACCTACGAGCAGTACTTC. This translates into CASKRGGTYEQYF.

The rearrangement links TRBV15 to TRBJ2-1; TRBD1 is a possible D gene (6 bases). There are 15 residues in the CDR3. Germline V lookup: CDR1 LNHNV, CDR2 YYDKDF (reference sequence). V lost 1 base and J 2 bases, leaving 9 bases between the germline ends. CDR3 sequence reads: CATSRGRGPYNEQFF. The CDR3 bases are TGTGCCACCAGCAGAGGCAGGGGACCCTACAATGAGCAGTTCTTC.

V gene TRBV6-5 combines with J gene TRBJ2-7, with 9 positions matching TRBD1. Germline V gene data show CDR1 as MNHEY and CDR2 as SVGAGI. Trimming took 2 bases from V and 7 from J; bases not matched to a gene: 9. The CDR3 runs to 15 residues. The CDR3 DNA reads as TGTGCCAGCAGTTACCTACAGGGGGCTACTAGGGAGCAGTACTTC. It yields the protein CASSYLQGATREQYF.

The V and J genes are TRBV6-1 and TRBJ2-3; TRBD2 agrees at 9 bases. The CDR3 runs to 15 residues. Germline loops: CDR1 MNHNS, CDR2 SASEGT. The J segment lost 2 bases and the V segment lost 1 base, leaving 1 base of the junction unmatched. The CDR3 nucleotides read TGTGCCAGCAGTGAAGGGACTAGCGTCACAGATACGCAGTATTTT. Amino acid sequence: CASSEGTSVTDTQYF.

The rearrangement uses TRBV6-5 and TRBJ1-2; D perhaps matches TRBD1 (6 bases). Deletions cut 0 bases from V and 8 bases from J, with 10 bases between. The length of the CDR3 is 13 residues. Germline lookup yields CDR1 MNHEY and CDR2 SVGAGI. CDR3 sequence reads: CASSYSRGRGYTF. The CDR3 nucleotides read TGTGCCAGCAGTTACTCGAGGGGGAGAGGCTACACCTTC.

The chain employs TRBV27 and TRBJ2-7; no clear D. Trimming removed 2 bases from V and 2 bases from J, with 13 bases in between. Germline CDR1 reads MNHEY; CDR2 reads SMNVEV (reference sequence). This CDR3 is built from 15 residues. In DNA, the CDR3 is TGTGCCAGCAGTTTAAGGCCTTACTCCCCCTACGAGCAGTACTTC. It is translated as CASSLRPYSPYEQYF.

This chain uses TRBV4-1 with TRBJ2-7; D is ambiguous. Germline lookup yields CDR1 MGHRA and CDR2 YSYEKL. With 0 bases removed from V and 0 bases from J, the gap between germline ends came to 12 bases. The CDR3 runs to 16 residues. The CDR3 sequence: CASSQDRASSSYEQYF. CDR3 nucleotides: TGCGCCAGCAGCCAAGACCGGGCCTCGAGCTCCTACGAGCAGTACTTC.

As to this clone: An end of the junction does not agree with germline; a read error may underlie this. J is TRBJ2-7 and V is TRBV7-7, with no clear D. Germline CDR1 SSHAT, CDR2 FNYEAQ (reference sequence). This CDR3 contains 15 residues. The CDR3 protein is CASSSSPGSSYEQYF. CDR3 DNA sequence: TGTGCTAGCAGCTCGTCCCCCGGCAGCTCCTACGAGCAGTACTTC.

The rearrangement uses TRBV2 and TRBJ1-2, with TRBD1 identical over 10 bases. The length of the CDR3 is 17 residues. Losses at the gene ends were 4 bases for V and 6 bases for J; bases not matched to a gene: 14. Germline V gives CDR1 SNHLY, CDR2 FYNNEI. Here the CDR3 reads CASSGGTGVYLYDGYTF. The CDR3 DNA follows: TGTGCCAGCAGTGGTGGGACAGGGGTATATCTATACGATGGCTACACCTTC.

The chain joins TRBV9 to TRBJ2-7, with D possibly matching TRBD2 (6 bases). There are 12 residues in the CDR3. The germline V and J ends were trimmed by 5 bases and 9 bases, with 15 bases remaining between them. Germline V gene data show CDR1 as SGDLS and CDR2 as YYNGEE. The DNA for the CDR3 is TGTGCCAGCAGTGGGTTGGGGGAGGTGCAGTACTTC. Amino acid sequence: CASSGLGEVQYF.

In this sample, this clone turned up a few times. The CDR3 DNA reads as TGTGCCAGCAGTTACTCAGGAGCCTCCCTCGACACTGAAGCTTTCTTT. The encoded protein is CASSYSGASLDTEAFF. The V call is TRBV6-5, the J call TRBJ1-1; D remains unclear. This CDR3 contains 16 residues. In germline, CDR1 is MNHEY, CDR2 SVGAGI. The V end was cut by 0 bases, the J end by 3 bases, with 14 bases between.

The J gene is TRBJ2-7, the V gene TRBV4-1; D gene ambiguous. There are 13 residues in the CDR3. Germline lookup yields CDR1 MGHRA and CDR2 YSYEKL. V gave up 2 bases and J gave up 6 bases, with 11 bases separating them. The CDR3 DNA reads TGCGCCAGCAGCCAACAACCCGACTCCGAGCAGTACTTC. It encodes CASSQQPDSEQYF.

V gene TRBV6-6 combines with J gene TRBJ2-7; 10 bases are shared with TRBD2. This CDR3 is 16 amino acids long. Germline CDR1 and CDR2: MNHNY and SVGAGI (reference sequence). V shed 4 bases and J 4 bases; nucleotides not matched to a gene: 10. The CDR3 sequence is CASSSSSGRAAYEQYF. The CDR3 DNA is TGTGCCAGCAGTTCATCCAGCGGGAGGGCCGCTTACGAGCAGTACTTC.

V gene TRBV6-1 combines with J gene TRBJ1-5; no clear D gene. CDR1 is MNHNS and CDR2 is SASEGT in the germline V gene. This CDR3 has 16 residues. The V gene lost 0 bases and the J gene lost 0 bases, with 9 bases spanning the gap. In DNA, the CDR3 is TGTGCCAGCAGTGAAGCAGGAGGGTATAGCAATCAGCCCCAGCATTTT. Protein product: CASSEAGGYSNQPQHF.

This chain connects TRBV4-1 to TRBJ2-1; TRBD2 matches at 8 bases. Germline assignment: CDR1 MGHRA and CDR2 YSYEKL. This CDR3 is 16 amino acids long. With 0 bases clipped from V and 4 bases from J, the junction kept 5 bases outside the gene matches. CDR3 nucleotide sequence: TGCGCCAGCAGCCAAGACTGGGCTAGCGGGTACAATGAGCAGTTCTTC. Residues: CASSQDWASGYNEQFF.

The CDR3 coding sequence is TGTGCCAGCAGCCCCGTGGTGGGCAATCAGCCCCAGCATTTT. Its translation: CASSPVVGNQPQHF. The V call is TRBV5-5, the J call TRBJ1-5; D call uncertain. The CDR3 extends over 14 amino acids. Germline V gene lookup returns CDR1 SGHKS and CDR2 YYEKEE (reference sequence). V was cut by 4 bases and J by 2 bases, with 10 bases left in between.

This sequence joins TRBV13 and TRBJ2-7; D is unresolved. This CDR3 region has 12 residues. The V end lost 5 bases, the J end lost 3 bases, and 8 bases lay between the germline ends. Per germline, CDR1 PRHDT and CDR2 FYEKMQ (reference sequence). CDR3 nucleotide sequence: TGTGCCAGCAGCAGCAAGGTCTACGAGCAGTACTTC. It codes for CASSSKVYEQYF.

Turning to this clone: The sample carries other DNA sequences with the same CDR3. This chain links TRBV27 with TRBJ1-1; D uncertain. Germline lookup yields CDR1 MNHEY and CDR2 SMNVEV (reference sequence). V was shortened by 2 bases and J by 11 bases, with 12 bases between the two germline ends. The length of the CDR3 is 12 residues. The CDR3 bases are TGTGCCAGCAGTTTAGTAGACGGAAAGGCTTTCTTT. This gives the protein CASSLVDGKAFF.